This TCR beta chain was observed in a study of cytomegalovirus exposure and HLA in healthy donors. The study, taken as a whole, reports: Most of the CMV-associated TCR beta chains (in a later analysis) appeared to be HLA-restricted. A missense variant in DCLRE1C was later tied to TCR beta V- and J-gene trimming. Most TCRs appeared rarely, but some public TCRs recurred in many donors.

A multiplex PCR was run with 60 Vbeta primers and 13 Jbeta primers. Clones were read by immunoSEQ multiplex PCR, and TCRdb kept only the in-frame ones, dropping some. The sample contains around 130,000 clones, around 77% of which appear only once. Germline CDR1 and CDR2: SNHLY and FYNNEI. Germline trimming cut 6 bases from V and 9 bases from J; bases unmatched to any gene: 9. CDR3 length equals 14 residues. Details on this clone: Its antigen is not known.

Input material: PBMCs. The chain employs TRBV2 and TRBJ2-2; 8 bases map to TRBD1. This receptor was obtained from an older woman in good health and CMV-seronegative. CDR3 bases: TGTGCCAGCAGACCCGGACAGGGAGCCCGGGAGCTGTTTTTT. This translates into CASRPGQGARELFF.